The text below deals with one TCR beta chain. The antigen is unknown. cDNA synthesis used the whole RNA isolate, giving expressed TCRB sequences. TCRdb's copy holds only in-frame clones and misses some; the assay was immunoSEQ multiplex PCR. In the table there are tens of thousands of clones, approximately 62% of which are singletons. This record comes from a study of beta chain features in type 1 diabetes. Looking at the study overall: Cell yields, gender and age were similar in healthy donors and patients. Points from the study as a whole: Type 1 diabetes patients had TCRB CDR3s that were shorter (moderately but significantly so) in all four CD4+ subsets.

This CDR3 contains 16 residues. Germline CDR1 reads WSHSY; CDR2 reads SAAADI. V shed 0 bases, J shed 1 base, and the junction held 4 bases outside the gene matches. The sequence was collected from a man aged 25-45 years with type 1 diabetes. Some clones in this sample may be carry-over from other donors' samples. The rearrangement links TRBV10-2 to TRBJ2-3; 7 nucleotides agree with TRBD2. The sample was Tregs from blood. The CDR3 loop is CASSESRGIGTDTQYF. The CDR3 nucleotides read TGCGCCAGCAGTGAGTCGCGGGGGATTGGCACAGATACGCAGTATTTT.